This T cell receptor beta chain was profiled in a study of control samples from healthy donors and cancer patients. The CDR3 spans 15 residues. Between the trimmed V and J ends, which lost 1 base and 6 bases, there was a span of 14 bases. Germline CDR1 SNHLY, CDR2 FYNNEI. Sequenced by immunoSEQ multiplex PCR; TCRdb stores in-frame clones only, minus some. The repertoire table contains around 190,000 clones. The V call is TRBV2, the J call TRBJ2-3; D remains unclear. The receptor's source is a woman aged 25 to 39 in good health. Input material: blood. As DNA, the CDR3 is TGTGCCAGCAGTGAAGAACATACCCTCGGGGATACGCAGTATTTT. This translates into CASSEEHTLGDTQYF.